These 9 T cell receptor beta chains came from one sample sequenced in a study of blood T cell repertoires in COVID-19. Profiling relied on immunoSEQ multiplex PCR, and the TCRdb table lists in-frame clones only, not all of them. The repertoire holds approximately 170,000 clones, with over 80% as singletons. Specimen: peripheral blood. These receptors were obtained from a man in his 70s who had recovered from COVID-19.

V and J are TRBV10-3 and TRBJ2-7; D is unclear. Germline values: CDR1 ENHRY, CDR2 SYGVKD. This CDR3 is built from 18 residues. The V end lost 1 base, the J end lost 5 bases, and 24 bases lay between the germline ends. The CDR3 DNA reads as TGTGCCATCAGTGAGTTCCCTCGGGTCAGCTCTATCCTTGACGAGCAGTACTTC. Its translation is CAISEFPRVSSILDEQYF.

The gene calls are TRBV6-5 and TRBJ2-3; tentative D call: TRBD1 (6 bases). Per germline, CDR1 MNHEY and CDR2 SVGAGI. The CDR3 consists of 14 residues. V dropped 7 bases and J dropped 6 bases, with 17 bases sitting between them. CDR3 sequence: CASNNFQGSDTQYF. In DNA, the CDR3 is TGTGCCAGCAATAATTTCCAGGGGTCCGATACGCAGTATTTT.

This clone appeared a single time. The gene calls are TRBV9 and TRBJ2-3; TRBD2 aligns across 12 bases. Germline V CDR1 and CDR2: SGDLS, YYNGEE. CDR3 length equals 18 residues. The junction had 7 bases not matched to a gene; V was cut back by 1 base and J by 1 base. In nucleotides, the CDR3 is TGTGCCAGCAGCGTATCCCCGGGACTAGCGGGTGGCACAGATACGCAGTATTTT. This translates into CASSVSPGLAGGTDTQYF.

The chain combines TRBV29-1 with TRBJ1-1; D is ambiguous. V shed 5 bases and J shed 8 bases, with 12 bases lying between them. Germline CDR1 reads SQVTM; CDR2 reads ANQGSEA. This CDR3 comprises 11 residues. The CDR3 protein is CSVMWATEAFF. CDR3 bases: TGCAGCGTTATGTGGGCGACCGAAGCTTTCTTT.

The J gene is TRBJ2-2, the V gene TRBV5-8; possibly TRBD2 for D (5 bases). This CDR3 contains 14 residues. V lost 2 bases and J lost 4, with 9 bases in between. Germline CDR1 is SGHTS and CDR2 is YDEGEE. The CDR3 is CASSLPGLTGELFF. For the CDR3, the DNA is TGTGCCAGCAGCTTACCAGGACTCACCGGGGAGCTGTTTTTT.

V and J are TRBV24-1 and TRBJ2-5; 7 bases align to TRBD2. The CDR3 is made up of 17 amino acids. After removal of 7 bases from V and 0 bases from J, the junction contained 13 bases not matched to a gene. Germline CDR1 reads KGHDR; CDR2 reads SFDVKD. CDR3 amino acids: CATSRGRGLPYQETQYF. DNA of the CDR3: TGTGCCACCAGCCGAGGTCGGGGACTACCTTACCAAGAGACCCAGTACTTC.

This chain links TRBV9 with TRBJ1-5, with 7 bases that match TRBD1. CDR1 SGDLS and CDR2 YYNGEE come from the germline V gene. The length of the CDR3 is 15 residues. V was clipped by 3 bases and J by 0 bases; unmatched bases: 3. CDR3 sequence: CASSAAGGSNQPQHF. CDR3 nucleotide sequence: TGTGCCAGCAGCGCTGCAGGGGGTAGCAATCAGCCCCAGCATTTT.

The rearrangement joins TRBV3-1 (or the pseudogene TRBV3-2) to TRBJ2-6; a possible D gene is TRBD2 (6 bases). V was pared by 0 bases and J by 2 bases, with 14 bases between. Per the germline V gene, CDR1 is LGHDT and CDR2 is YNNKEL (reference sequence). The CDR3 contains 18 residues. CDR3 sequence reads: CASSQETQGGTGANVLTF. CDR3 coding DNA: TGTGCCAGCAGCCAAGAGACGCAGGGAGGCACTGGGGCCAACGTCCTGACTTTC.

This clone was counted only a few times. CDR3 protein: CASRANGLAYTDTQYF. The DNA for the CDR3 is TGTGCCAGCCGGGCCAATGGACTAGCCTACACAGATACGCAGTATTTT. The chain couples TRBV3-1 (or the pseudogene TRBV3-2) to TRBJ2-3; TRBD2 matches 8 bases. Germline V gene sequence: CDR1 LGHDT, CDR2 YNNKEL (reference sequence). J gave up 2 bases and V 8 bases, and 12 bases lay outside the gene matches. This CDR3 is 16 amino acids long.